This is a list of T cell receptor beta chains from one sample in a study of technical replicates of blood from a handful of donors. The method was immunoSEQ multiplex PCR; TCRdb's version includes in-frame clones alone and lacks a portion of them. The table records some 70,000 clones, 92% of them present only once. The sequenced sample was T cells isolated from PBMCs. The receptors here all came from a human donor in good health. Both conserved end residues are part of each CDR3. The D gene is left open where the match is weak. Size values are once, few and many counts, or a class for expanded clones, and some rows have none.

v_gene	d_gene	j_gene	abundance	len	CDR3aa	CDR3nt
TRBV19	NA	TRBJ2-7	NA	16	CASSISPIAEAYEQYF	TGTGCCAGTAGTATCTCCCCCATAGCGGAGGCCTACGAGCAGTACTTC
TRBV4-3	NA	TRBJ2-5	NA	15	CASSQAGRNQETQYF	TGCGCCAGCAGCCAAGCTGGCAGAAACCAAGAGACCCAGTACTTC
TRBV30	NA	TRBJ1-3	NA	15	CAWTVGRGTGNTIYF	TGTGCCTGGACTGTTGGGAGGGGAACTGGAAACACCATATATTTT
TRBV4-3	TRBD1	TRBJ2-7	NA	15	CASSQGTGALYEQYF	TGCGCCAGCAGCCAAGGGACAGGGGCACTTTACGAGCAGTACTTC
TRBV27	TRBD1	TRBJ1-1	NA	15	CASSATGTGLTEAFF	TGTGCCAGCAGTGCAACCGGGACAGGCCTCACTGAAGCTTTCTTT
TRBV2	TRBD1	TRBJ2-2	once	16	CASREDRGSRTGELFF	TGTGCCAGCAGAGAGGACAGGGGGAGTAGGACCGGGGAGCTGTTTTTT
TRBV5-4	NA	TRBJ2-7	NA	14	CAAFHDLSSYEQYF	TGTGCCGCCTTTCACGACTTAAGCTCCTACGAGCAGTACTTC
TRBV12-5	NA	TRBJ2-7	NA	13	CASAVIQGNEQYF	TGTGCTAGTGCCGTGATACAGGGAAACGAGCAGTACTTC
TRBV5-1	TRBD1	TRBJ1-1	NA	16	CASSPGRAGGPNEAFF	TGCGCCAGCAGCCCCGGGAGAGCAGGGGGCCCGAATGAAGCTTTCTTT
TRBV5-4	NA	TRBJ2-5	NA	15	CASSTDRSLQETQYF	TGTGCCAGCAGCACGGACAGAAGCCTCCAAGAGACCCAGTACTTC
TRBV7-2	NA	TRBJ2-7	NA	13	CASSLVSSYEQYF	TGTGCCAGCAGCTTAGTGAGCTCCTACGAGCAGTACTTC
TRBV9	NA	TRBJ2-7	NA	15	CASSARTGPSYEQYF	TGTGCCAGCAGCGCCCGGACTGGCCCTTCCTACGAGCAGTACTTC
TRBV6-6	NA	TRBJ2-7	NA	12	CATGRDSYEQYF	TGTGCCACCGGCCGGGATTCCTACGAGCAGTACTTC
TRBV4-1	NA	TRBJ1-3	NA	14	CASSPTGSGNTIYF	TGCGCCAGCAGCCCTACAGGGTCTGGAAACACCATATATTTT
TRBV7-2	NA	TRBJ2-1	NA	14	CASSLDSFYNEQFF	TGTGCCAGCAGCTTGGACAGCTTCTACAATGAGCAGTTCTTC
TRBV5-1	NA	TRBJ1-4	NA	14	CASSIQTTNEKLFF	TGCGCCAGCAGCATACAAACAACTAATGAAAAACTGTTTTTT
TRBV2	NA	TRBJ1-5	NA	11	CASSYNQPQHF	TGTGCCAGCAGCTATAATCAGCCCCAGCATTTT
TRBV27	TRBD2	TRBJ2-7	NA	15	CASSFRLAETYEQYF	TGTGCCAGCAGTTTCCGACTAGCGGAAACCTACGAGCAGTACTTC
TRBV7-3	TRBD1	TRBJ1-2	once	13	CASSLGGTGGYTF	TGTGCCAGCAGCTTAGGGGGGACAGGGGGCTACACCTTC
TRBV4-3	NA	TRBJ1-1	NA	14	CASSQDKGVTEAFF	TGCGCCAGCAGCCAAGATAAAGGGGTTACTGAAGCTTTCTTT
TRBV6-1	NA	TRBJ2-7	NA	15	CASSERGLATYEQYF	TGTGCCAGCAGTGAAAGGGGACTTGCAACCTACGAGCAGTACTTC
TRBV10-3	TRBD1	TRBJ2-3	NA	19	CAISTSQIRTGGGTDTQYF	TGTGCCATCAGCACATCCCAGATCCGGACAGGGGGCGGCACAGATACGCAGTATTTT
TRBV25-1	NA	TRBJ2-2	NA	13	CASSDRVSGELFF	TGTGCCAGCAGTGACAGGGTCAGCGGGGAGCTGTTTTTT
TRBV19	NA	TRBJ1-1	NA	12	CASSISGFAAFF	TGTGCCAGTAGTATTTCAGGGTTTGCCGCTTTCTTT
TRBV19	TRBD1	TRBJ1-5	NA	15	CASRDRGTGSQPQHF	TGTGCCAGTAGAGATCGGGGGACAGGGAGTCAGCCCCAGCATTTT
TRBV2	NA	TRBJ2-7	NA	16	CASSEPKRGSPYEQYF	TGTGCCAGCAGTGAACCGAAGCGAGGCAGTCCCTACGAGCAGTACTTC
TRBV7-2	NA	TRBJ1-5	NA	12	CASSLYSQPQHF	TGTGCCAGCAGCTTATACAGTCAGCCCCAGCATTTT
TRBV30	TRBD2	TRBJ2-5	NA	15	CAWRLGVAGEATQYF	TGTGCCTGGAGGCTAGGGGTAGCGGGAGAGGCGACCCAGTACTTC
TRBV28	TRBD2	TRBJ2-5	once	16	CASSSLTSGSQETQYF	TGTGCCAGCAGTTCGTTGACTAGCGGGAGCCAAGAGACCCAGTACTTC
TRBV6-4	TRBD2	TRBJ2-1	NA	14	CASSGGLAGDEQFF	TGTGCCAGCAGTGGGGGACTAGCGGGAGATGAGCAGTTCTTC
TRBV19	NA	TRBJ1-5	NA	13	CASSIGGSQPQHF	TGTGCCAGTAGTATTGGGGGCTCTCAGCCCCAGCATTTT
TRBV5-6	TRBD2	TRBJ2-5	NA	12	CASASGSGPQYF	TGTGCCAGCGCTAGCGGGAGTGGCCCCCAGTACTTC
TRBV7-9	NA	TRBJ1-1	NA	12	CASSLESLVAFF	TGTGCCAGCAGCTTAGAAAGCTTAGTAGCTTTCTTT
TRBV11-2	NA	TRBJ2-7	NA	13	CASSPSGLGEQYF	TGTGCCAGCAGCCCGTCAGGGTTGGGCGAGCAGTACTTC